The present T cell receptor (beta chain) was sequenced within a study of vaccination and CD4 T cells after COVID-19. For the study at large: Median time from second vaccine dose to sampling was over 55 days (14 to 241).

The CDR3 has 15 residues. CDR1 and CDR2 (germline): SGHTA, FQGNSA. Trimming shortened V by 3 bases and J by 8 bases, and 19 bases separated the two germline ends. The Oncomine TCR Beta short-read assay was applied to DNA of cultured CD4+ T cells. Genomic DNA was taken out of cultured CD4+ T cells by extraction. TCRdb reprocessed the PCR reads with MiXCR, giving one entry per CDR3 protein. The sample lists 14,000 to 15,000 distinct CDR3 sequences; roughly 50% were seen once. The sample's treatment: approximately 9-day PBMC culture with coronavirus spike peptide pools or control peptides (ViraFEST assay). ViraFEST relied on peptide pools to expand antigen-specific T cells; the TCRs were sequenced afterward. Study-level findings and limits: When vaccine-specific clones from convalescent patients were examined, 304 of 307 were spike mono-reactive.

Details on this clonotype: Its matching antigen is unknown.

Specimen: CD4+ T cells from blood, cultured in vitro. This TCR came from a human donor who had recovered from COVID-19. V is TRBV7-2 and J is TRBJ1-2, with D possibly matching TRBD1 (5 bases). CDR3 DNA: TGTGCCAGCAGCTTGAGGGAGGGGACTTTGAAAGGCTACACCTTC. It codes for CASSLREGTLKGYTF.